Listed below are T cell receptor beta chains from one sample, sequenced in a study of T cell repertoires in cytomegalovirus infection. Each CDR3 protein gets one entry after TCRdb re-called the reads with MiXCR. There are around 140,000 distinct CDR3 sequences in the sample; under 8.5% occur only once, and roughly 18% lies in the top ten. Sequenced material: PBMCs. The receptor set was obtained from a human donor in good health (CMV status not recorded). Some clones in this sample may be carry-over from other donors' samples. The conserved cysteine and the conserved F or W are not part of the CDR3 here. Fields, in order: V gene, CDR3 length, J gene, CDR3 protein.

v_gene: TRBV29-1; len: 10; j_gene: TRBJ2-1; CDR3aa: SVGASGYEQF
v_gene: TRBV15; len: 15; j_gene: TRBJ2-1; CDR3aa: ATSSPDLGQGYNEQF
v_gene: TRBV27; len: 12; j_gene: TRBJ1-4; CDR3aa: ASSVRTGYEKLF
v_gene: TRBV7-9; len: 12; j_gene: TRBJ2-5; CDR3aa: ASSIGLMTETQY
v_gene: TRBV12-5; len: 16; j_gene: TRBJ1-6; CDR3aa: ASGKTREQRDIASPLH
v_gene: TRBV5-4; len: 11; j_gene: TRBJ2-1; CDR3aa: ASSRRLGNEQF
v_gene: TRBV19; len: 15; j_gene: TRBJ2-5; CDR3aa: ASSISGGQGLQETQY
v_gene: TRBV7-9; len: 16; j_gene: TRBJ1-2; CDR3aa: ASSSPTGGRILVSGYT
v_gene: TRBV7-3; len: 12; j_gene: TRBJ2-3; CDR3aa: ASSFGGSTDTQY
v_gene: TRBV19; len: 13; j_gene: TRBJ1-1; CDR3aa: ASSILRGPDTEAF
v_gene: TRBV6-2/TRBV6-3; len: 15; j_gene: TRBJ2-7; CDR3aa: ASRTGTLPIHSYEQY
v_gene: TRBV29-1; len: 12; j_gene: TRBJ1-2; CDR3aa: SVEGQGSVYGYT
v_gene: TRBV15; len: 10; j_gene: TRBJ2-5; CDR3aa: ATSTTSETQY
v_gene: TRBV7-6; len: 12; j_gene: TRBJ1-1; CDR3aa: ASTTPGENTEAF
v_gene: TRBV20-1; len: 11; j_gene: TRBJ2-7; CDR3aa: SARTPGVYEQY
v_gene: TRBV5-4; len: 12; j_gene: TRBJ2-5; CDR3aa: ASSFLDGRETQY
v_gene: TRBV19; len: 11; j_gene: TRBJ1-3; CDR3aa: ASSIQGANTIY
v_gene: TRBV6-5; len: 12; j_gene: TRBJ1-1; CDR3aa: ASSTPGQGDEAF
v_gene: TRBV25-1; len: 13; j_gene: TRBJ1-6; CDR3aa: ASSAMGIYNSPLH
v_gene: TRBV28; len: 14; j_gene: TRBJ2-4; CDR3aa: ASSIQGGIAKNIQY
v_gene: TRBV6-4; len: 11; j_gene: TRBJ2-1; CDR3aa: ASSAELGNEQF
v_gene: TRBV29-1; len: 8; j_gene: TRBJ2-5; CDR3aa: SATEETQY